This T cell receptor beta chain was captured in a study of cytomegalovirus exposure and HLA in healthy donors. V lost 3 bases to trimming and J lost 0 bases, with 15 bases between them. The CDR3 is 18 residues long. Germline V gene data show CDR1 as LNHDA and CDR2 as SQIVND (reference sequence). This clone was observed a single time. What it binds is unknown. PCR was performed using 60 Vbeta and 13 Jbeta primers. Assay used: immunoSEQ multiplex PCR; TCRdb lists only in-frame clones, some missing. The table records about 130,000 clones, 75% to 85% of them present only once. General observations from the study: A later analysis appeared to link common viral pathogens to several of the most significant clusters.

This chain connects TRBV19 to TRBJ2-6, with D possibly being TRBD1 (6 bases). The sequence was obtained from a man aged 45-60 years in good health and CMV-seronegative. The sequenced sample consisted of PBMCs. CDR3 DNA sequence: TGTGCCAGTAGTATCAGGGCAGGGGAAGCCTCTGGGGCCAACGTCCTGACTTTC. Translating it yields CASSIRAGEASGANVLTF.